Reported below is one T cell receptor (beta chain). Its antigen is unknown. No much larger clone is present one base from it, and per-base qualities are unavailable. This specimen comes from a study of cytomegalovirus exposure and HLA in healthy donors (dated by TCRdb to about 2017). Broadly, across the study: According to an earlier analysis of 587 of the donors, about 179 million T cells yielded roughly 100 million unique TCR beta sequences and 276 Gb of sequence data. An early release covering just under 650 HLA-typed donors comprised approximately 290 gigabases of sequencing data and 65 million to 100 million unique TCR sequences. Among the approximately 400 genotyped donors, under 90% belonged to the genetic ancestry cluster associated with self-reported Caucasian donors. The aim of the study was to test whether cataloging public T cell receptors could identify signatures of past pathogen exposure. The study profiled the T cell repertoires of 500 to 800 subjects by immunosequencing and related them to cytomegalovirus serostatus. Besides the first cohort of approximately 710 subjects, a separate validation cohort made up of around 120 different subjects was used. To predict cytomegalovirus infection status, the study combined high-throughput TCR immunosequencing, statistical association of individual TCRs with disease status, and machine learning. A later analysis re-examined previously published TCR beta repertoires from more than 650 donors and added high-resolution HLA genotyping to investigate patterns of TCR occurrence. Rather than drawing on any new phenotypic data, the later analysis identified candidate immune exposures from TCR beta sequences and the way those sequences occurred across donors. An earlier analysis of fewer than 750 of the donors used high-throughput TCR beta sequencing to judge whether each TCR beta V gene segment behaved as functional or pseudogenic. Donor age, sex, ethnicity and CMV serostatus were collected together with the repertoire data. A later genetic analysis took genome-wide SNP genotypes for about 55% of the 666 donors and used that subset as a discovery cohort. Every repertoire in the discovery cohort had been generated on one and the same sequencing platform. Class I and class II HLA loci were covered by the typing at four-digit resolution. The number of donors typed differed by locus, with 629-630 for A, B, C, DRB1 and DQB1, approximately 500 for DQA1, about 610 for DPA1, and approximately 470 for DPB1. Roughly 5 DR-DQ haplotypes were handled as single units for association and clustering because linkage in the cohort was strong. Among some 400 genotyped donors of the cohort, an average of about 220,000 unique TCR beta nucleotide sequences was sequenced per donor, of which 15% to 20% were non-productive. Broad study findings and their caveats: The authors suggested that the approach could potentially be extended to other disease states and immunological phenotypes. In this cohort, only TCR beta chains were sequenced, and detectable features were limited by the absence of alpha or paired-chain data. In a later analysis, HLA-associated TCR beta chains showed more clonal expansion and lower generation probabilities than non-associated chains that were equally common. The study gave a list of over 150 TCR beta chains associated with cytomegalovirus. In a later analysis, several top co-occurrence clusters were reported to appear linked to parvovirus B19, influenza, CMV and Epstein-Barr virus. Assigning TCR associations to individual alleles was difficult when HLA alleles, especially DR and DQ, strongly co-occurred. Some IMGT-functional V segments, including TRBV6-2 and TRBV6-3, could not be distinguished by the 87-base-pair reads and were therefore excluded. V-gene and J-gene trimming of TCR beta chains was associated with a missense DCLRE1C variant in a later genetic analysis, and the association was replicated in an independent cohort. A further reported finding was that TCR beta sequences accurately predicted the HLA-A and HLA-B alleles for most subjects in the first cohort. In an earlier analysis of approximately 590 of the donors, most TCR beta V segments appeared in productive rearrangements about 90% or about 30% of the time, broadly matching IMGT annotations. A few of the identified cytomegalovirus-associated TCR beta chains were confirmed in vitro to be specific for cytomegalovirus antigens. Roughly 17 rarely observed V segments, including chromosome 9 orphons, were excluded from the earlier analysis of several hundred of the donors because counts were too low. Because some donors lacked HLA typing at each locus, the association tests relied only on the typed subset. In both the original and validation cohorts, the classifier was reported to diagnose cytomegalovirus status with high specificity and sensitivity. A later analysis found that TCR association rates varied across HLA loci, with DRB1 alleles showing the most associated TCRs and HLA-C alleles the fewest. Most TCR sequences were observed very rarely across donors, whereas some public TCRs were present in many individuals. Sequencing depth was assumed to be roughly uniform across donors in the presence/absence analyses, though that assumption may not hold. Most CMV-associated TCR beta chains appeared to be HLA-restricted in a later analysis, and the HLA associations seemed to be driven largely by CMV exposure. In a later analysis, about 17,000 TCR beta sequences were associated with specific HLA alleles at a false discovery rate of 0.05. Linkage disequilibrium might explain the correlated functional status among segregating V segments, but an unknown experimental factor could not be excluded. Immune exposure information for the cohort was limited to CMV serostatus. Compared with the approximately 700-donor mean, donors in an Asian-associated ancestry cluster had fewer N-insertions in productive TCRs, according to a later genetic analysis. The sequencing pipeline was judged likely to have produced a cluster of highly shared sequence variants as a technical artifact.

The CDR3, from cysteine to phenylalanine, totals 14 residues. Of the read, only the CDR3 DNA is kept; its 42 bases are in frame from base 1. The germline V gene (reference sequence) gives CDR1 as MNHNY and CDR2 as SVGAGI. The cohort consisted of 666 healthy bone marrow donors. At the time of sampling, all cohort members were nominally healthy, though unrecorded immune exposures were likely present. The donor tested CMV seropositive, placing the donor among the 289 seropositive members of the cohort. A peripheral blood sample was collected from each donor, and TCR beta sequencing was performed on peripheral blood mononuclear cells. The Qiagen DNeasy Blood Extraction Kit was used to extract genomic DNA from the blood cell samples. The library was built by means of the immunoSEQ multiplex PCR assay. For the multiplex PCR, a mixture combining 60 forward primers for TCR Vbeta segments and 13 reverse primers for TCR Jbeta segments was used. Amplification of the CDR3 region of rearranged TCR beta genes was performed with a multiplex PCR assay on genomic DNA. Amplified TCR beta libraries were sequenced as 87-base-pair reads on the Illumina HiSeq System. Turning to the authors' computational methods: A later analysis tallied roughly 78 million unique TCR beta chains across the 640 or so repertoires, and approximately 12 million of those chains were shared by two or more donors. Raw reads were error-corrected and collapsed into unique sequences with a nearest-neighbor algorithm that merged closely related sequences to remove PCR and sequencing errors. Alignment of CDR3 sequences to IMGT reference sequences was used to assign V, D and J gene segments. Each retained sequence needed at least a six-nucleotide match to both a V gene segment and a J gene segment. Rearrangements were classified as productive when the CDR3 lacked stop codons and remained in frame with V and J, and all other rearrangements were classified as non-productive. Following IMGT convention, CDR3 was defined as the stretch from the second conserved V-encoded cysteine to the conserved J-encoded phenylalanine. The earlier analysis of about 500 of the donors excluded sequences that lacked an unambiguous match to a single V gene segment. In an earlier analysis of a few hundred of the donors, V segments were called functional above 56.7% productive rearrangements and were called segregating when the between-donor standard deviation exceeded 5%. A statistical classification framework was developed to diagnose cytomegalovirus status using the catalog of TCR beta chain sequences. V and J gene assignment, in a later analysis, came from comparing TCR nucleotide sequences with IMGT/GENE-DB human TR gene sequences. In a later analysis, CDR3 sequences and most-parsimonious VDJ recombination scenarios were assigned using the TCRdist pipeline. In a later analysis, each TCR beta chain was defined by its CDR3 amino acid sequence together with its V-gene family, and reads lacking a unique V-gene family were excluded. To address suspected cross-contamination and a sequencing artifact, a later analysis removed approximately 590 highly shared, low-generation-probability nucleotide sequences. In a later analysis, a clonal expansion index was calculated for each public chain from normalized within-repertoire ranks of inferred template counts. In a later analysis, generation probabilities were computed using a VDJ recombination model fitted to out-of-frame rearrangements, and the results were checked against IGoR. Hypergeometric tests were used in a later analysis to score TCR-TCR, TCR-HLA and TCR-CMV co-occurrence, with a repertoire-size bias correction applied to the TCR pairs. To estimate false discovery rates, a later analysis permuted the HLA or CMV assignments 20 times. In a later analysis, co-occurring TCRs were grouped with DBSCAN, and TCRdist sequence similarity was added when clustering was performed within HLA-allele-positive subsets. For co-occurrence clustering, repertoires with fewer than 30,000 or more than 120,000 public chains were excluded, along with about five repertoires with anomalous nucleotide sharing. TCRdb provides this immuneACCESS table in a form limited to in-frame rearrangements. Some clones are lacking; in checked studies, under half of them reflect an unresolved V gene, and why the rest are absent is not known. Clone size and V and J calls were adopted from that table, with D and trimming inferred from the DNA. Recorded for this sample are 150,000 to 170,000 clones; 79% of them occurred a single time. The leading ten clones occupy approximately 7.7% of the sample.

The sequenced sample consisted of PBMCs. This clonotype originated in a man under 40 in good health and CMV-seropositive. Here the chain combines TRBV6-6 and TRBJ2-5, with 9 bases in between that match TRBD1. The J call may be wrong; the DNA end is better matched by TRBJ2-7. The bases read TGTGCCAGCAGTTGGGACAGGGTGGGTTACGAGCAGTACTTC. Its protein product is CASSWDRVGYEQYF.